This T cell receptor beta chain was sequenced during a study of STAT3 mutations in large granular lymphocyte leukemia. Study conclusions and caveats: Suggested: STAT3 mutation was not the ancestral event for these clonal expansions. Every T-LGLL patient had at least one immunodominant TCRbeta clonotype. Variable sampling intervals and differing treatment regimens complicated linking therapy response to TCR clonal burden changes. After therapy, about 35% of the 18 patients switched clonotypes, all new clones STAT3 wild type.

Note on this clone: Its antigen is unknown.

Trimming at V came to 4 bases and at J to 3 bases, leaving 8 bases not matched to a gene. This CDR3 region has 16 residues. The germline CDR1 and CDR2 sequences are MGHDK and SYGVNS. Profiling relied on immunoSEQ multiplex PCR, and the TCRdb table lists in-frame clones only, not all of them. The table lists some 4,000 clones, less than 70% of them singletons. The chain recombines TRBV25-1 with TRBJ1-2; 10 nucleotides line up with TRBD1. This receptor was taken from a human donor with T large granular lymphocyte leukemia. Some clones in this sample may be carry-over from other donors' samples. The sample consisted of PBMCs. Here the CDR3 reads CASSVSGQGNDYGYTF. DNA for the CDR3: TGTGCCAGCAGTGTATCGGGACAGGGGAATGACTATGGCTACACCTTC.